Each of the 27 T cell receptor beta chains below was sequenced from the same sample in a study of neurological immune-mediated disorders. TCRdb redid the calling of the 5' RACE reads with MiXCR, one entry per CDR3 protein. The sample lists approximately 85,000 distinct CDR3 sequences, approximately 13% seen once, with roughly 5% in the top ten. Time point given: longitudinal time-point 2. The sequenced sample consisted of PBMCs. These receptors were obtained from a female donor with HTLV-1-associated myelopathy (HAM/TSP).

This clonotype was seen at least ten times. This chain uses TRBV5-1 with TRBJ1-3, with 7 nucleotides matching TRBD1. CDR1 and CDR2 from the germline V gene are SGHRS and YFSETQ. Losses at the gene ends were 4 bases for V and 3 bases for J; bases not matched to a gene: 4. The CDR3 totals 14 residues. The CDR3 is CASSTGTDGNTIYF. CDR3 nucleotide sequence: TGCGCCAGCAGCACCGGGACAGATGGAAACACCATATATTTT.

This clonotype was counted many times. CDR3 protein: CASSEALQGNSPLHF. CDR3 DNA sequence: TGTGCCAGCAGTGAAGCGCTTCAGGGTAATTCACCCCTCCACTTT. The chain recombines TRBV2 with TRBJ1-6; weak D call: TRBD1 (5 bases). This CDR3 is built from 15 residues. V lost 0 bases and J lost 6, with 9 bases in between. The germline V gene has CDR1 SNHLY and CDR2 FYNNEI.

This clonotype showed up many times. The chain employs TRBV28 and TRBJ2-5; perhaps TRBD1 as D (5 bases). The CDR3 length is 14 residues. The germline V gene has CDR1 MDHEN and CDR2 SYDVKM. V lost 5 bases to trimming and J lost 1 base, with 11 bases between them. The CDR3 region is CASSSRQGQETQYF. The CDR3 nucleotides read TGTGCCAGCAGTAGTCGGCAGGGCCAAGAGACCCAGTACTTC.

This clonotype was seen ten or more times. V usage is TRBV4-2 and J usage is TRBJ2-5, with 9 bases aligning to TRBD1. The CDR3 has 16 residues. Trimming took 2 bases from V and 5 from J; bases not matched to a gene: 9. Germline CDR1 LGHNA, CDR2 YNFKEQ. The DNA for the CDR3 is TGTGCCAGCAGCCAAAACAGGGGGCAGATTACGGAGACCCAGTACTTC. Its translation: CASSQNRGQITETQYF.

Ten or more counts support this clonotype. At one end, the junction sequence differs from germline, possibly due to a read error. This chain uses TRBV6-5 with TRBJ1-5; D ambiguous. This CDR3 contains 17 residues. The germline gives CDR1 MNHEY, CDR2 SVGAGI. CDR3: CASSHSKGRYSNQPQHF. DNA for the CDR3: TGTGCCAGCAGTCACTCGAAGGGCCGCTATAGCAATCAGCCCCAGCATTTT.

This clonotype was recorded many times. This rearrangement joins TRBV12-5 to TRBJ1-1, with a weak D call TRBD1 (5 bases). Germline V gene sequence: CDR1 LGHNT, CDR2 FRNRAP. V shed 3 bases and J shed 5 bases, with 7 bases lying between them. The length of the CDR3 is 12 residues. CDR3 sequence reads: CASGFQGTEAFF. CDR3 DNA sequence: TGTGCTAGTGGTTTCCAGGGTACTGAAGCTTTCTTT. Based on the CDR3 plus reference TRBV12-5 and TRBJ1-1, the full variable domain is DARVTQTPRHKVTEMGQEVTMRCQPILGHNTVFWYRQTMMQGLELLAYFRNRAPLDDSGMPKDRFSAEMPDATLATLKIQPSEPRDSAVYFCASGFQGTEAFFGQGTRLTVV.

Remarks on this clonotype: Here the CDR3 omits its conserved ending phenylalanine or tryptophan, so a read error is the likely source. The DNA is left out, because the CDR3 cannot be placed on it with certainty; the CDR3 is given as TCRdb lists it. V gene TRBV10-1 combines with J gene TRBJ2-7; TRBD2, the table's D call, was not compared with the DNA. The CDR3 has 13 residues if both end residues are counted. Germline assignment: CDR1 WNHNN and CDR2 SYGVQD (reference sequence). This CDR3 reads CASRGPTGTADVA.

This clonotype was detected many times. The chain combines TRBV7-9 with TRBJ2-7; 8 bases align to TRBD1. Trimming took 0 bases from V and 5 from J; bases not matched to a gene: 3. Germline CDR1 and CDR2: SEHNR and FQNEAQ (reference sequence). The CDR3 loop spans 14 amino acids. The CDR3 is CASSLAGQGHEQYF. The CDR3 region has the DNA TGTGCCAGCAGCTTAGCCGGACAGGGCCACGAGCAGTACTTC.

This clonotype was picked up many times. At one of its ends the junction is not consistent with the germline gene, which may arise from a read error. This chain uses TRBV11-3 with TRBJ2-2; a possible D gene is TRBD1 (5 bases). Germline V CDR1 and CDR2: SGHNT, YENEEA. The CDR3 consists of 15 residues. The CDR3 reads CVSSLQTANTGELFF. DNA of the CDR3: TGTGTCAGCAGCTTACAGACAGCGAACACCGGGGAGCTGTTTTTT.

Many counts were recorded for this clonotype. The rearrangement joins TRBV21-1 to TRBJ1-2; TRBD1, the table's D call, was not compared with the DNA. TRBV21-1 is a pseudogene locus. This CDR3 comprises 17 residues. The CDR3 nucleotides are TGTGCCAGCAGCAAAAATCGGGGGCGGGGACCGTACTATGGCTACACCTTC. This codes for CASSKNRGRGPYYGYTF.

This clonotype was detected ten times or more. The chain uses TRBV12-3 or TRBV12-4 and TRBJ2-5; D is possibly TRBD1 or TRBD2 (5 bases each). CDR3 length: 14 residues. V was cut by 7 bases and J by 3 bases, with 15 bases left in between. This CDR3 reads CASTTGSREETQYF. CDR3 in DNA: TGTGCCAGCACCACGGGGTCCAGGGAAGAGACCCAGTACTTC.

This sequence joins TRBV2 and TRBJ2-1; D is undetermined. Germline V lookup: CDR1 SNHLY, CDR2 FYNNEI. This CDR3 region has 12 residues. Trimming took off 6 bases at V and 8 bases at J, with 11 bases between the two ends. The CDR3 loop is CASRPGRDEQFF. The CDR3 DNA sequence: TGTGCCAGCAGGCCAGGCCGCGATGAGCAGTTCTTC. The entire variable domain, with the rest obtained from reference TRBV2 and TRBJ2-1, is as follows: EPEVTQTPSHQVTQMGQEVILRCVPISNHLYFYWYRQILGQKVEFLVSFYNNEISEKSEIFDDQFSVERPDGSNFTLKIRSTKLEDSAMYFCASRPGRDEQFFGPGTRLTVL.

This clonotype was detected ten times or more. The rearrangement uses TRBV29-1 and TRBJ2-5; D not resolved. In germline, CDR1 is SQVTM, CDR2 ANQGSEA. With 0 bases removed from V and 7 bases from J, the gap between germline ends came to 6 bases. CDR3 size: 11 residues. The DNA for the CDR3 is TGCAGCGTTGAAGATCAGGCGACCCAGTACTTC. Its protein is CSVEDQATQYF.

This clonotype was counted at least ten times. The DNA for the CDR3 is TGTGCCAGCGGGATGAACACCGGGGAGCTGTTTTTT. It yields the protein CASGMNTGELFF. The rearrangement links TRBV12-3 or TRBV12-4 to TRBJ2-2; D gene unclear. Trimming took off 8 bases at V and 1 base at J, with 5 bases between the two ends. The CDR3 is 12 residues long.

The chain links TRBV28 to TRBJ2-3, with D possibly TRBD1 on 5 matching bases. Trimming cost V 5 bases and J 2 bases, with 20 bases left between them. The germline gives CDR1 MDHEN, CDR2 SYDVKM. The CDR3 is 17 residues long. The CDR3 sequence is CASSHHLWEGDTDTQYF. CDR3 in DNA: TGTGCCAGCAGTCACCACCTTTGGGAAGGGGACACAGATACGCAGTATTTT.

This clonotype came up many times. The chain uses TRBV7-2 and TRBJ2-7; D perhaps matches TRBD1 (6 bases). Deletions cut 4 bases from V and 4 bases from J, with 14 bases between. The germline CDR1 and CDR2 sequences are SGHTA and FQGNSA. The CDR3 has 14 residues. In nucleotides, the CDR3 is TGTGCCAGCAGCTCAAACGGAGGACAGTACGAGCAGTACTTC. Translation: CASSSNGGQYEQYF.

Details on this clonotype: A much larger clone is a single base away; this may be a read error. The chain joins TRBV27 to TRBJ1-2, with a weak D call TRBD1 (6 bases). The germline gives CDR1 MNHEY, CDR2 SMNVEV (reference sequence). V lost 7 bases to trimming and J lost 8 bases, with 26 bases between them. CDR3 size: 16 residues. Here the CDR3 reads CASIPHDRLLLGGYTF. The CDR3 DNA is TGTGCCAGCATTCCCCACGACAGGCTACTCCTTGGGGGCTACACCTTC.

This clonotype appeared many times. V and J are TRBV5-6 and TRBJ1-2; 9 positions match TRBD1. V shed 2 bases, J shed 3 bases, and the junction held 8 bases outside the gene matches. The CDR3 has 16 residues. Germline lookup yields CDR1 SGHDT and CDR2 YYEEEE. CDR3 sequence (DNA): TGTGCCAGCAGCTTCGATTATGGGACAGGGCACTATGGCTACACCTTC. This translates into CASSFDYGTGHYGYTF.

The sample holds many counts of this clonotype. This rearrangement joins TRBV29-1 to TRBJ1-1; maybe TRBD1 (6 bases). Germline loops: CDR1 SQVTM, CDR2 ANQGSEA. With 6 bases removed from V and 0 bases from J, the gap between germline ends came to 11 bases. The CDR3 covers 13 residues. The CDR3 here is CSVRTAMNTEAFF. The CDR3 nucleotides are TGCAGCGTCAGGACAGCGATGAACACTGAAGCTTTCTTT.

This clonotype was seen repeatedly, ten times or more. For the CDR3, the DNA is TGTGCCAGCACCTCAACGGGGGGGTATGGCTACACCTTC. This codes for CASTSTGGYGYTF. This rearrangement joins TRBV27 to TRBJ1-2; perhaps TRBD1 as D (5 bases). The V end was cut by 7 bases, the J end by 5 bases, with 14 bases between. Germline V gives CDR1 MNHEY, CDR2 SMNVEV (reference sequence). The CDR3 length is 13 residues.

This clonotype was seen repeatedly, ten times or more. The V and J genes are TRBV5-1 and TRBJ2-1, with D perhaps TRBD1 or TRBD2 (5 bases each). The germline gives CDR1 SGHRS, CDR2 YFSETQ. Trimming took 7 bases from V and 6 from J, leaving 11 bases between them. This CDR3 comprises 12 residues. CDR3 sequence reads: CASARDPNEQFF. CDR3 DNA: TGCGCCAGCGCCAGGGACCCCAATGAGCAGTTCTTC.

This clonotype appeared many times. CDR3 region: CSARKRQGASDTQYF. The CDR3 DNA is TGCAGTGCTAGAAAAAGACAGGGGGCGTCAGATACGCAGTATTTT. This sequence joins TRBV20-1 and TRBJ2-3; the match to TRBD1 covers 10 bases. This CDR3 spans 15 amino acids. Germline V CDR1 and CDR2: DFQATT, SNEGSKA (reference sequence). The V gene end was trimmed by 2 bases and the J gene end by 4 bases; junction bases not matched to a gene: 6.

Ten or more counts support this clonotype. Written as DNA, the CDR3 is TGCGCCAGCAGCTTGGTTTCGGGAGGGGGCGCCGATGAGCAGTTCTTC. Its protein product is CASSLVSGGGADEQFF. The chain employs TRBV5-1 and TRBJ2-1; D might be TRBD2 (8 bases). The CDR3 has 16 residues. Trimming removed 0 bases at V and 8 bases at J, with 18 bases between. The germline gives CDR1 SGHRS, CDR2 YFSETQ. The variable domain in full, completed from reference TRBV5-1 and TRBJ2-1, reads KAGVTQTPRYLIKTRGQQVTLSCSPISGHRSVSWYQQTPGQGLQFLFEYFSETQRNKGNFPGRFSGRQFSNSRSEMNVSTLELGDSALYLCASSLVSGGGADEQFFGPGTRLTVL.

This clonotype occurred many times. The chain combines TRBV7-2 with TRBJ2-3; D is uncertain. CDR3 length: 13 residues. CDR1 SGHTA and CDR2 FQGNSA come from the germline V gene. V was clipped by 5 bases and J by 2 bases, with 8 bases between them. The CDR3 sequence: CASSPDFTDTQYF. The CDR3 DNA follows: TGTGCCAGCAGCCCAGACTTCACAGATACGCAGTATTTT.

This clonotype has at least ten counts. The rearrangement joins TRBV9 to TRBJ2-1, with D possibly TRBD2 on 6 matching bases. The CDR3 is 16 amino acids. Per the germline V gene, CDR1 is SGDLS and CDR2 is YYNGEE. V lost 3 bases to trimming and J lost 4 bases, with 17 bases between them. The CDR3 loop is CASSDTSAGRYNEQFF. Written as DNA, the CDR3 is TGTGCCAGCAGCGACACCTCTGCGGGGCGTTACAATGAGCAGTTCTTC.

This clonotype was observed a handful of times. The chain couples TRBV28 to TRBJ2-2; tentative D call: TRBD1 (6 bases). CDR1 is MDHEN and CDR2 is SYDVKM in the germline V gene. The CDR3 spans 13 residues. V was cut by 6 bases and J by 7 bases, with 12 bases left in between. The CDR3 is CASRKQGGGELFF. DNA of the CDR3: TGTGCCAGCAGGAAACAGGGCGGCGGGGAGCTGTTTTTT.

This clonotype was found many times. The chain is built from TRBV11-1 and TRBJ1-6; weak D call: TRBD1 (5 bases). Germline V CDR1 and CDR2: SGHAT, FQDESV (reference sequence). This CDR3 comprises 12 residues. V lost 1 base to trimming and J lost 10 bases, with 5 bases between them. The CDR3 reads CASSLGGSPLHF. The CDR3 DNA follows: TGTGCCAGCAGCTTAGGGGGCTCACCCCTCCACTTT.